Sequencing of this T cell receptor (beta chain) was carried out in a study of cytomegalovirus exposure and HLA in healthy donors. The PCR employed 60 Vbeta primers together with 13 Jbeta primers. This table comes from immunoSEQ multiplex PCR, and its TCRdb copy is limited to in-frame clones, with some not included. Among 100,000 or so clones listed, 62% were seen once. This CDR3 has 15 residues. The V gene lost 4 bases and the J gene lost 0 bases, with 12 bases spanning the gap. Germline CDR1 and CDR2: SGHDN and FVKESK. The sequence was collected from a young woman in good health and CMV-seropositive. The sample was PBMCs. J is TRBJ2-5 and V is TRBV14; possibly TRBD2 for D (5 bases). The CDR3, as DNA: TGTGCCAGCAGCCCGGACTTCACGTACCAAGAGACCCAGTACTTC. It yields the protein CASSPDFTYQETQYF.